Here is one T cell receptor (beta chain) with its context. Antigen unknown. This record comes from a study of CD8+CD57+ T cells in acquired aplastic anemia. Looking at the study overall: Quantities of DNA derived from sorted CD4+ and CD8+ cells averaged 3.2 ug. General observations from the study: In CD8+ cells, Simpson's diversity showed no significant difference between patients and controls. Common to patients and controls were roughly 30 CD8+ CDR3 sequences.

Profiling of TCR beta VDJ combinations and CDR3 sequences used genomic DNA as template. TCRdb called the reads again in MiXCR, with one record for every CDR3 protein. The sample includes 75,000 to 100,000 distinct CDR3 sequences, approximately 73% of them seen just once. CD8+CD57+ cell expansion, shown by flow cytometry, had occurred in the patients selected for sequencing. Germline CDR1 KGHDR, CDR2 SFDVKD. V was trimmed by 4 bases and J by 0 bases, leaving 15 bases between them. This CDR3 is built from 16 residues. The J gene is TRBJ2-7, the V gene TRBV24-1; D remains ambiguous. The origin of this receptor is a human donor with aplastic anemia. Sequenced input: sorted CD4+, CD8+, or CD8+CD57+ T cells (not recorded which) from PBMCs. CDR3 DNA: TGTGCCACCAGTGAATCTAAGGCTGCCTCCTCCTACGAGCAGTACTTC. Amino acid sequence: CATSESKAASSYEQYF.